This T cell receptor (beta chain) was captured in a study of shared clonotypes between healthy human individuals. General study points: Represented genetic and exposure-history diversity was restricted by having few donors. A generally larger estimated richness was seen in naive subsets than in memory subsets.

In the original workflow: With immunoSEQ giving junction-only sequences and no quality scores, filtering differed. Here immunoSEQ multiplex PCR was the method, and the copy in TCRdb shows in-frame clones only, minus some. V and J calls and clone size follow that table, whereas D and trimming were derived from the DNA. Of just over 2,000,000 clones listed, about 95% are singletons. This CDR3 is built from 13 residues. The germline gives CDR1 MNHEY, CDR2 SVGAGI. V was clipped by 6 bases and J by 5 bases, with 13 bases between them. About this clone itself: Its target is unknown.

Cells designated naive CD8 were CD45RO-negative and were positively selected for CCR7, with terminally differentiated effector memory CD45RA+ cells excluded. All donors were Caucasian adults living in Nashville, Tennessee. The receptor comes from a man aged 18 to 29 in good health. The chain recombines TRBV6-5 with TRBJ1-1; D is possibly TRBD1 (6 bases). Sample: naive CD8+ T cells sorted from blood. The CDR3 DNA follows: TGTGCCAGCAGCCTGGACAGTTATACTGAAGCTTTCTTT. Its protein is CASSLDSYTEAFF.